This T cell receptor beta chain is from a study of blood T cell repertoires in COVID-19. About the research overall: The analysed material was cDNA or gDNA that came from T cells, B-cell-depleted T cells, or PBMCs.

Assay used: immunoSEQ multiplex PCR; TCRdb lists only in-frame clones, some missing. In the table there are about 200,000 clones, around 90% of which are singletons. The CDR3 covers 12 residues. Germline CDR1 and CDR2: SNHLY and FYNNEI. The V and J ends lost 1 base and 4 bases respectively, with 4 bases between them. Sample: PBMCs or T cells enriched from blood (not recorded which). The chain carries TRBV2 and TRBJ1-2; no reliable D call. This receptor was taken from a woman under 30 who had recovered from COVID-19. The CDR3 here is CASSEDSYGYTF. The CDR3 coding sequence is TGTGCCAGCAGTGAAGACAGCTATGGCTACACCTTC.